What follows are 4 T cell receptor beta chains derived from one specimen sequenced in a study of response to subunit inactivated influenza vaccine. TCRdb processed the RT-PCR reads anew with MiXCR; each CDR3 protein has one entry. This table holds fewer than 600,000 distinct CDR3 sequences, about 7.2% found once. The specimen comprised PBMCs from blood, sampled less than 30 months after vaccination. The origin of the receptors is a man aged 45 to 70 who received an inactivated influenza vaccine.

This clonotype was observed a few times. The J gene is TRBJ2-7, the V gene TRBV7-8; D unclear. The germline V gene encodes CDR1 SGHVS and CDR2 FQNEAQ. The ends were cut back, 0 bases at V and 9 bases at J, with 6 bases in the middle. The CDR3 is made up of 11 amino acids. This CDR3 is CASSLAGRQYF. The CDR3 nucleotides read TGTGCCAGCAGCTTAGCAGGGCGGCAGTACTTC. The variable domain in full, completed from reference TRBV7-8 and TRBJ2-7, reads GAGVSQSPRYKVAKRGQDVALRCDPISGHVSLFWYQQALGQGPEFLTYFQNEAQLDKSGLPSDRFFAERPEGSVSTLKIQRTQQEDSAVYLCASSLAGRQYFGPGTRLTVT.

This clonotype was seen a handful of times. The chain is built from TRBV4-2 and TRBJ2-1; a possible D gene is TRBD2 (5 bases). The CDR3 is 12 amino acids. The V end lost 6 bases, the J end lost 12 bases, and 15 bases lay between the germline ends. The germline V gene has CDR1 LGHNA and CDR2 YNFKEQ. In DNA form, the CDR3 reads TGTGCCAGCAGGGAAGTGGGAGTTCGGCAGTTCTTC. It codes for CASREVGVRQFF.

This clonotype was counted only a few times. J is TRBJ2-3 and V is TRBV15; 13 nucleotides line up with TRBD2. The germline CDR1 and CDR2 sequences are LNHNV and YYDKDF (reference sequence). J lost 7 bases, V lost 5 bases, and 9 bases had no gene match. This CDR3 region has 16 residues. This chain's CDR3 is CATSEWTSGRSNTQYF. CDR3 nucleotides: TGTGCCACCAGCGAATGGACTAGCGGGAGAAGTAATACGCAGTATTTT. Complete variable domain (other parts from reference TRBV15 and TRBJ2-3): DAMVIQNPRYQVTQFGKPVTLSCSQTLNHNVMYWYQQKSSQAPKLLFHYYDKDFNNEADTPDNFQSRRPNTSFCFLDIRSPGLGDTAMYLCATSEWTSGRSNTQYFGPGTRLTVL.

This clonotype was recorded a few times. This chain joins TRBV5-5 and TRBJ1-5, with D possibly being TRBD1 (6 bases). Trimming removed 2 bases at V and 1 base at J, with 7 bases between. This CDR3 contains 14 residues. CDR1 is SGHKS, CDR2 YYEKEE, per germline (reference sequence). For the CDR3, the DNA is TGTGCCAGCAGCTTCGGACAGAGCAATCAGCCCCAGCATTTT. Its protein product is CASSFGQSNQPQHF.